This TCR beta chain appears in the sequencing data of a study of blood T cells in healthy people across ages. The CDR3 loop spans 13 amino acids. Whole-study findings and limits: Long-lived and aged donors differed, with more naive CD4+ cells and higher diversity in the long-lived.

About this clonotype itself: Its antigen remains unknown. It may be a read error: a sequence one base away is much more abundant.

The authors ran a second PCR of roughly 6 to 12 cycles using a sample-barcoded 5' primer and a J-beta primer mix. Per-sample output comprised a minimum of 2.5 million paired-end reads containing CDR3. Using its own MiXCR run on the 5' RACE reads, TCRdb lists one record per CDR3 protein. The table includes 800,000 to 900,000 distinct CDR3 sequences, approximately 65% detected once. This clonotype was obtained from a man aged 30 to 39 in good health. The J gene is TRBJ2-4, the V gene TRBV12-3 or TRBV12-4, with a tentative D call TRBD1 (6 bases). TRBJ2-7 matches the DNA end more closely, so the J call is doubtful. Sequencing input: blood. The CDR3, as DNA: TGTGCCAGCAGTGTAGCGCAGGGGTTCGAGCAGTACTTC. Amino acid sequence: CASSVAQGFEQYF.